This T cell receptor (beta chain) was identified in a study of post-analysis software for immune sequencing data. Unique molecular identifiers tagged the TCR beta cDNA libraries. In TCRdb, the PCR reads were re-called with MiXCR into one record per CDR3 protein. The table lists about 260,000 distinct CDR3 sequences, 30% to 45% of them singletons. Material for sequencing was blood. This sequence originates from a girl under 18 with multiple sclerosis.

The DNA of the CDR3 is TGCGCCAGCAGTGAGAGTTACACGAGTCAAAACATTCAGTACTTC. Protein sequence: CASSESYTSQNIQYF. The J gene is TRBJ2-4, the V gene TRBV10-1; D is ambiguous. Per the germline V gene, CDR1 is WNHNN and CDR2 is SYGVQD (reference sequence). The CDR3 is made up of 15 amino acids. Trimming left V 2 bases short and J 5 bases short, with 13 bases between.